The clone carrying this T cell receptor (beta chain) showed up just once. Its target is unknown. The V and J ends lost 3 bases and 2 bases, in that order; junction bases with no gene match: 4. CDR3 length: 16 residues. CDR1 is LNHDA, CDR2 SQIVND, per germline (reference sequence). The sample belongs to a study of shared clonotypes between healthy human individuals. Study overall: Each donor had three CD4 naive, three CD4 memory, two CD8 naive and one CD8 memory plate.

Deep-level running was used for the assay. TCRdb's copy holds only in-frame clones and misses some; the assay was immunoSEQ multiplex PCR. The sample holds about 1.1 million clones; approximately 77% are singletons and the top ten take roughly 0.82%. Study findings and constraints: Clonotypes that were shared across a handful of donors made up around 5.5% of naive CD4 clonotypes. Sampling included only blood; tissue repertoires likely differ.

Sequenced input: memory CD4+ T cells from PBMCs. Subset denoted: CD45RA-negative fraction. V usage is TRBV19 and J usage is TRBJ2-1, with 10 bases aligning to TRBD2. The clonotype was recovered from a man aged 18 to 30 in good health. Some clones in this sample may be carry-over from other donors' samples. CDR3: CASSIRLAGAYNEQFF. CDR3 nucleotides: TGTGCCAGTAGTATCCGCCTAGCGGGAGCCTACAATGAGCAGTTCTTC.